The sequence of this TCR beta chain was determined in a study of shared clonotypes between healthy human individuals. Repertoires were generated with immunoSEQ multiplex PCR, while TCRdb's copy carries only in-frame clones and drops some. In the table there are fewer than 400,000 clones, under 80% of which are singletons. Looked up from germline, CDR1 is SGHRS and CDR2 is YFSETQ. V was clipped by 0 bases and J by 5 bases, with 27 bases between them. CDR3 length: 19 amino acids. Material for sequencing was memory CD4+ T cells sorted from blood. Subset specified: CD45RA-negative fraction. This sequence joins TRBV5-1 and TRBJ2-7, with D possibly TRBD2 on 5 matching bases. The receptor was isolated from a man under 40 in good health. As DNA, the CDR3 is TGCGCCAGCAGCTTGGGCCCCCGCTCGGGATCCTCTATAATCCACGAGCAGTACTTC. This codes for CASSLGPRSGSSIIHEQYF.